This is a list of T cell receptor beta chains from one sample in a study of OX40 agonist ivuxolimab in advanced cancers. Sequenced by immunoSEQ multiplex PCR; TCRdb stores in-frame clones only, minus some. This repertoire shows about 50,000 clones, about 81% found once; its top ten account for roughly 7%. This specimen consisted of CD4+ or CD8+ T cells sorted from blood, obtained in a trial of the OX40 agonist ivuxolimab. All receptors derive from an adult with an advanced solid tumor such as melanoma, head and neck, liver or kidney cancer. Both conserved end residues are part of each CDR3. The order of the fields is D gene, clone size, V gene, J gene, CDR3 protein, CDR3 DNA. The D gene is left open where the match is weak. Only some rows state a clone size, as once, few, many or a class for expanded clones.

.	.	TRBV27	TRBJ2-7	CASSRQDSYEQYF	TGTGCCAGCAGCAGGCAGGACTCCTACGAGCAGTACTTC
.	.	TRBV27	TRBJ2-3	CASSPSDRRDTQYF	TGTGCCAGCAGTCCTTCCGACAGGAGGGATACGCAGTATTTT
.	.	TRBV5-5	TRBJ2-3	CASSLAILAPDTQYF	TGTGCCAGCAGCTTGGCCATCCTAGCCCCAGATACGCAGTATTTT
.	.	TRBV5-8	TRBJ2-1	CASSLGTQITNEQFF	TGTGCCAGCAGCTTGGGGACACAAATTACCAATGAGCAGTTCTTC
.	.	TRBV21-1	TRBJ2-7	CASSKGYRGLNYEQYF	TGTGCCAGCAGCAAAGGATACAGGGGACTAAACTACGAGCAGTACTTC
.	.	TRBV5-4	TRBJ2-1	CASSPEPSDGYNEQFF	TGTGCCAGCAGCCCGGAGCCCAGCGACGGCTACAATGAGCAGTTCTTC
.	.	TRBV9	TRBJ2-5	CASSPWGETQYF	TGTGCCAGCAGCCCTTGGGGGGAGACCCAGTACTTC
TRBD1	few	TRBV5-1	TRBJ1-2	CASSQDRGGGYTF	TGCGCCAGCAGCCAGGACAGGGGTGGTGGCTACACCTTC
TRBD1	.	TRBV5-4	TRBJ2-6	CASSFSTGTGANVLTF	TGTGCCAGCAGCTTTTCGACAGGGACTGGGGCCAACGTCCTGACTTTC
.	.	TRBV18	TRBJ1-5	CASSDARDQPQHF	TGTGCCAGCTCAGACGCGCGGGACCAGCCCCAGCATTTT
.	few	TRBV10-3	TRBJ1-1	CAISEPQGKAFF	TGTGCCATCAGTGAGCCACAGGGCAAAGCTTTCTTT
TRBD1	.	TRBV5-1	TRBJ1-2	CASSLTRDSYGYTF	TGCGCCAGCAGCTTGACCCGGGACAGCTATGGCTACACCTTC
TRBD1	.	TRBV11-2	TRBJ1-4	CASSNRLRQGTEKLFF	TGTGCCAGCAGCAACCGACTGCGACAGGGAACCGAAAAACTGTTTTTT
TRBD1	.	TRBV10-3	TRBJ1-1	CAISDPGQGAGDTEAFF	TGTGCCATCAGTGATCCGGGACAGGGGGCGGGAGACACTGAAGCTTTCTTT
.	.	TRBV20-1	TRBJ1-1	CSARVTAQAFF	TGCAGTGCTAGAGTCACTGCTCAAGCTTTCTTT
.	.	TRBV19	TRBJ2-1	CASNSGNYNEQFF	TGTGCCAGTAATAGCGGTAATTACAATGAGCAGTTCTTC
.	.	TRBV6-6	TRBJ2-1	CASSFPLTGESNEQFF	TGTGCCAGCAGTTTTCCTCTAACGGGAGAATCCAATGAGCAGTTCTTC
.	.	TRBV5-1	TRBJ2-7	CASSLARGASYEQYF	TGCGCCAGCAGCTTGGCCCGCGGCGCCTCCTACGAGCAGTACTTC
.	.	TRBV9	TRBJ1-1	CASSGGMNTEAFF	TGTGCCAGCAGCGGGGGAATGAACACTGAAGCTTTCTTT
TRBD2	few	TRBV11-2	TRBJ2-4	CASSLAGGGIAKNIQYF	TGTGCCAGCAGCTTAGCCGGGGGAGGGATCGCCAAAAACATTCAGTACTTC
.	few	TRBV19	TRBJ2-7	CATADSYEQYF	TGTGCCACCGCCGACTCCTACGAGCAGTACTTC
.	once	TRBV2	TRBJ2-2	CASRRGQNTGELFF	TGTGCCAGCAGGAGGGGACAGAACACCGGGGAGCTGTTTTTT
.	few	TRBV12-5	TRBJ1-5	CASGLTHGREQPQHF	TGTGCTAGTGGTTTGACCCACGGGAGGGAGCAGCCCCAGCATTTT
TRBD2	.	TRBV25-1	TRBJ2-1	CASTLSGRGNEQFF	TGTGCCAGCACCCTAAGCGGGAGAGGCAATGAGCAGTTCTTC
.	.	TRBV5-6	TRBJ2-5	CASSLASGGETQYF	TGTGCCAGCAGCTTGGCCTCTGGGGGAGAGACCCAGTACTTC
.	.	TRBV27	TRBJ2-3	CASVRGPSSTDTQYF	TGTGCCAGTGTCCGGGGTCCCTCTAGCACAGATACGCAGTATTTT
TRBD1	.	TRBV19	TRBJ2-7	CASSIAGTGSNYEQYF	TGTGCCAGTAGTATAGCAGGGACAGGGTCCAACTACGAGCAGTACTTC
.	.	TRBV6-5	TRBJ1-4	CASSQRLPGLEKLFF	TGTGCCAGCAGTCAAAGATTGCCGGGCCTCGAAAAACTGTTTTTT
.	.	TRBV5-1	TRBJ1-5	CASSPGTGSQPQHF	TGCGCCAGCAGCCCTGGGACTGGGAGTCAGCCCCAGCATTTT
TRBD2	.	TRBV9	TRBJ2-7	CASSPRTSGSYEQYF	TGTGCCAGCAGCCCCAGGACTAGCGGTTCCTACGAGCAGTACTTC
.	.	TRBV5-4	TRBJ2-7	CASTPRDSYEQYF	TGTGCCAGCACCCCGAGGGACTCCTACGAGCAGTACTTC
TRBD1	few	TRBV5-3	TRBJ2-2	CATLDRYTGELFF	TGTGCCACCTTGGACAGGTACACCGGGGAGCTGTTTTTT
.	.	TRBV28	TRBJ1-5	CASSSWLSNQPQHF	TGTGCCAGCAGCTCCTGGCTTAGCAATCAGCCCCAGCATTTT
.	.	TRBV19	TRBJ2-2	CASSLGPGVAGELFF	TGTGCCAGTAGTCTCGGACCGGGGGTCGCCGGGGAGCTGTTTTTT
.	.	TRBV7-9	TRBJ2-7	CASSSRTLSPSAHAQYF	TGTGCCAGCAGCTCCCGGACCCTCTCACCCTCGGCGCACGCCCAGTACTTC
TRBD2	.	TRBV5-1	TRBJ2-5	CASSPAPSGQETQYF	TGCGCCAGCAGCCCCGCGCCTAGCGGCCAAGAGACCCAGTACTTC
TRBD1	.	TRBV4-3	TRBJ1-2	CASSQEFAGTGGDGYTF	TGCGCCAGCAGCCAAGAATTCGCCGGGACAGGGGGTGATGGCTACACCTTC
.	once	TRBV7-9	TRBJ1-3	CASSLKQPYGNTIYF	TGTGCCAGCAGCTTAAAACAGCCATATGGAAACACCATATATTTT
.	.	TRBV5-4	TRBJ2-3	CASSPRQEGKDTQYF	TGTGCCAGCAGCCCGAGACAGGAAGGGAAAGATACGCAGTATTTT
TRBD1	.	TRBV4-3	TRBJ1-2	CASSRTQGYDGGYTF	TGCGCCAGCAGCCGTACACAGGGGTATGATGGTGGCTACACCTTC
TRBD2	.	TRBV14	TRBJ2-1	CASSPITSGRFGEQFF	TGTGCCAGCAGCCCGATAACTAGCGGGAGGTTCGGTGAGCAGTTCTTC
.	.	TRBV11-2	TRBJ2-2	CASSPLSLSTGELFF	TGTGCCAGCAGCCCCCTGAGCCTATCCACCGGGGAGCTGTTTTTT
.	.	TRBV20-1	TRBJ1-1	CSAAQALEAFF	TGCAGTGCTGCTCAGGCGCTTGAAGCTTTCTTT
.	.	TRBV30	TRBJ1-2	CAWSLRARGYTF	TGTGCCTGGAGTCTCAGGGCCCGGGGCTACACCTTC